Included here is one TCR beta chain sequence, with context. Its cognate antigen is unknown. This specimen comes from a study of PD-1 blockade in classical Hodgkin lymphoma. The CDR3 is 15 residues long. The germline gives CDR1 LGHNT, CDR2 FRNRAP. The V gene lost 2 bases and the J gene lost 5 bases, with 13 bases spanning the gap. Each patient's relapse followed autologous stem cell transplantation, and brentuximab vedotin exposure varied. Some clones are missing from TCRdb's copy, which holds only in-frame ones; the method was immunoSEQ multiplex PCR. Among about 36,000 clones listed, approximately 69% were seen once. The study's findings and limits: Possible causes of repertoire differences, disease activity or prior therapy, remain undefined.

The chain links TRBV12-5 to TRBJ1-5, with D perhaps matching TRBD1 (6 bases). The sample was peripheral blood mononuclear cells (PBMCs), taken before the second cycle of nivolumab. This receptor was taken from a human donor with classical Hodgkin lymphoma. CDR3 sequence: CASGLWPGAYQPQHF. The DNA for the CDR3 is TGTGCTAGTGGTTTGTGGCCAGGGGCCTATCAGCCCCAGCATTTT.